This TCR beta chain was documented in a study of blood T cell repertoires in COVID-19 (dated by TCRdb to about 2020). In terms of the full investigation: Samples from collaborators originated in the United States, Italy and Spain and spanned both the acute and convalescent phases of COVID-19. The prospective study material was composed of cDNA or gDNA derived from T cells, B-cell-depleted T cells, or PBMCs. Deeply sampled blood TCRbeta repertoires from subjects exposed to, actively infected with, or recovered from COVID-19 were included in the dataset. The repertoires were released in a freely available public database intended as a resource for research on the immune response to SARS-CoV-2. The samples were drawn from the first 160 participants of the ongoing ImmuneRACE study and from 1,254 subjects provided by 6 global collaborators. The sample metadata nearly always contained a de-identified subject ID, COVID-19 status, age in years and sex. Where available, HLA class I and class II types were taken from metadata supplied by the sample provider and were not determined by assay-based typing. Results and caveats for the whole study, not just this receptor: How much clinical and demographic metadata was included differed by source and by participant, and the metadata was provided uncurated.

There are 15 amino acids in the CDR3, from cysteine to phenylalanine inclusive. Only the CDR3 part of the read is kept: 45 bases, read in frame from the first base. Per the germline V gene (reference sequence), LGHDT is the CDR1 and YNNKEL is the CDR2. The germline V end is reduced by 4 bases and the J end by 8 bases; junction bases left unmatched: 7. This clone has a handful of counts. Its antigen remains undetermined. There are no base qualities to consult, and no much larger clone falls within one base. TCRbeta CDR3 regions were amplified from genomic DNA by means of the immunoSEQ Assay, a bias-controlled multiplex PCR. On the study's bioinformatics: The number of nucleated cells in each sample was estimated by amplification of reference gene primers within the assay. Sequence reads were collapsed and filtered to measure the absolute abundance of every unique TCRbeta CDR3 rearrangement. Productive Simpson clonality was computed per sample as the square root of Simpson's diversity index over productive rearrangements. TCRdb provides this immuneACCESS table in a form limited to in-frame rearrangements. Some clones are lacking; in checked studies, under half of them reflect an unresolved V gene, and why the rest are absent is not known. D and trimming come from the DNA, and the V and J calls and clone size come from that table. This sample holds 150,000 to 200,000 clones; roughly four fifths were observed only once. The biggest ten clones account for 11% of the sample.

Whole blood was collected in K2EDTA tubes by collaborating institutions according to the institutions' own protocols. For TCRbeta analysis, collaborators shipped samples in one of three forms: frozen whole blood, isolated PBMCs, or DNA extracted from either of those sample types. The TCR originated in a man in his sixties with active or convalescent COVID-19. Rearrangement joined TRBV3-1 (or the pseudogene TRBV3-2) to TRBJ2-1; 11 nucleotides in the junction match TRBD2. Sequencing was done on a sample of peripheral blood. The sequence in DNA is TGTGCCAGCAGCCCAACTAGCGGGAGTTTGTATGAGCAGTTCTTC. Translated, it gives CASSPTSGSLYEQFF.